This TCR beta chain was sequenced for a study of CD8+ T cells in alopecia areata. RNA extraction was followed by reverse transcription into cDNA, which acted as the sequencing template. TCRdb's copy holds only in-frame clones and misses some; the assay was immunoSEQ multiplex PCR. The repertoire holds under 300,000 clones, with under 70% as singletons. Germline V gene sequence: CDR1 SQVTM, CDR2 ANQGSEA. Trimming stripped 8 bases from V and 7 bases from J, with 17 bases between. This CDR3 is 12 amino acids long. This material consisted of CD4+ T cells sorted from blood, taken at week 0. This receptor was identified in a human donor with alopecia areata. The chain is built from TRBV29-1 and TRBJ1-1; D might be TRBD1 (6 bases). The CDR3 sequence is CSSRGGGVEAFF. CDR3 DNA: TGCAGCTCCCGAGGGGGGGGCGTTGAAGCTTTCTTT.